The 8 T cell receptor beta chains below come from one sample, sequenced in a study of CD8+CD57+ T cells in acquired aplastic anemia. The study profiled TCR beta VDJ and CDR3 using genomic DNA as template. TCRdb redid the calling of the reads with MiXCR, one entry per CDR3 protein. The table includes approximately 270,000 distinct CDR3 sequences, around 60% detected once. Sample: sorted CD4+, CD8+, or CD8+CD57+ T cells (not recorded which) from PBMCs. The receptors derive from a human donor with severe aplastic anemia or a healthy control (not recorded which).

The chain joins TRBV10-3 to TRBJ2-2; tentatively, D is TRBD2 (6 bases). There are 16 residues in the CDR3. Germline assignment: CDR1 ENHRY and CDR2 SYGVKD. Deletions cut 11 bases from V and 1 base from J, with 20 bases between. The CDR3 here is CAGGAGRAQNTGELFF. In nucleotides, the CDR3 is TGTGCCGGAGGGGCGGGCAGGGCCCAGAACACCGGGGAGCTGTTTTTT.

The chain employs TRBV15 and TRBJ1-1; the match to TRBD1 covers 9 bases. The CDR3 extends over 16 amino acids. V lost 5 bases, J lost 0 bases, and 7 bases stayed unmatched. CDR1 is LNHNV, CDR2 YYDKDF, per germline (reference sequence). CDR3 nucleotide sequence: TGTGCCACCAGCGGCCTCGGACAGGGGATGAACACTGAAGCTTTCTTT. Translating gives CATSGLGQGMNTEAFF.

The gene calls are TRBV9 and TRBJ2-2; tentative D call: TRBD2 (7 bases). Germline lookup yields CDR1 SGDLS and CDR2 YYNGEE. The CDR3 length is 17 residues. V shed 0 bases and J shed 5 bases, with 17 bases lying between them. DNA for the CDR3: TGTGCCAGCAGCGTAGAGGGAGTTGGGAGGGGGACCGGGGAGCTGTTTTTT. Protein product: CASSVEGVGRGTGELFF.

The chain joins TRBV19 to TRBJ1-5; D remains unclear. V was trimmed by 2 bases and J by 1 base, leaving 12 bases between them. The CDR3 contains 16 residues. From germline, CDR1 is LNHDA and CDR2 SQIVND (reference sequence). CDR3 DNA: TGTGCCAGTAGTATAATCGCCATTTGGAGCAATCAGCCCCAGCATTTT. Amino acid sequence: CASSIIAIWSNQPQHF.

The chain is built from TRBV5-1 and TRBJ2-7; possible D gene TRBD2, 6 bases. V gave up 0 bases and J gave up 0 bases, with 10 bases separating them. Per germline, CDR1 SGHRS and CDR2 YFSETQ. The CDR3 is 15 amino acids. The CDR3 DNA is TGCGCCAGCAGCTTGGTCCGGGACTCCTCCTACGAGCAGTACTTC. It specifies CASSLVRDSSYEQYF.

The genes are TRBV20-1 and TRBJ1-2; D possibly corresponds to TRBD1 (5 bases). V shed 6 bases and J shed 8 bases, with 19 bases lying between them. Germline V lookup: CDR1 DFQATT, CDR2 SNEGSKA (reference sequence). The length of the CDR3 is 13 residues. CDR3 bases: TGCAGTGCCGAGACGGGGGAGCCTCGCGGCTACACCTTC. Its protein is CSAETGEPRGYTF.

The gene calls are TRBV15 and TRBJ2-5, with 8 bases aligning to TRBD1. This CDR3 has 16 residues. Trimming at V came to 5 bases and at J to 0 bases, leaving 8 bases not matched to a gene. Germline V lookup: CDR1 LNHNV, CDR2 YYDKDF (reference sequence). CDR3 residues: CATSAGGGGYQETQYF. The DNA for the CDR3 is TGTGCCACCAGCGCAGGGGGCGGAGGGTACCAAGAGACCCAGTACTTC. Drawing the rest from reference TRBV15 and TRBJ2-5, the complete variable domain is DAMVIQNPRYQVTQFGKPVTLSCSQTLNHNVMYWYQQKSSQAPKLLFHYYDKDFNNEADTPDNFQSRRPNTSFCFLDIRSPGLGDTAMYLCATSAGGGGYQETQYFGPGTRLLVL.

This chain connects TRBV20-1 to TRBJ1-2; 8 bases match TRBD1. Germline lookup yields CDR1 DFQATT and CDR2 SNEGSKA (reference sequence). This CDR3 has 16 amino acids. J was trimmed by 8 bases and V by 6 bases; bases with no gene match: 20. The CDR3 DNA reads TGCAGTGCACACGAGAGACAGGGGAGGGGATCGGACGGCTACACCTTC. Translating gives CSAHERQGRGSDGYTF.